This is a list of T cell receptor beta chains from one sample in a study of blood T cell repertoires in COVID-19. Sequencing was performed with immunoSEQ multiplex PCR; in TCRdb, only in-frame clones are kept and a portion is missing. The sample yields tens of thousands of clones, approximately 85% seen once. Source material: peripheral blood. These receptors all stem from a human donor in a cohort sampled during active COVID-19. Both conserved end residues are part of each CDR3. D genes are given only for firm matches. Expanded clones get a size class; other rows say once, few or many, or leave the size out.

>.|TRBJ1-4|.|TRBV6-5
TGTGCCAGCAGCTTCAGGCCTAATGAAAAACTGTTTTTT
CASSFRPNEKLFF
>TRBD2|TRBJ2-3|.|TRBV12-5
TGTGCTAGTGCCAGAGGGGCGGGGGTTAGCACAGATACGCAGTATTTT
CASARGAGVSTDTQYF
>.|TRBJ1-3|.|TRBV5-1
TGCGCCAGCAGCCCGGACACACTCAGGAACTCTGGAAACACCATATATTTT
CASSPDTLRNSGNTIYF
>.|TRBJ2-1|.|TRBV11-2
TGTGCCAGCAGAACCCGGGAACAGGGACACAATGAGCAGTTCTTC
CASRTREQGHNEQFF
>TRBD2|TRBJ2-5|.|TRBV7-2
TGTGCCAGCAGCTTAGAAGCGGGGGGGCTCCAAGAGACCCAGTACTTC
CASSLEAGGLQETQYF
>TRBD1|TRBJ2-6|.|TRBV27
TGTGCCAGCAGTTTATGGCAGGGGGCGGCCGGGGCCAACGTCCTGACTTTC
CASSLWQGAAGANVLTF
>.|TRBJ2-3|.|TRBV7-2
TGTGCCTTACGCGGGGGCACAGATACGCAGTATTTT
CALRGGTDTQYF
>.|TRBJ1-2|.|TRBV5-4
TGTGCCAGCACTGAGGAAGCTATGAGTGGCTACACCTTC
CASTEEAMSGYTF
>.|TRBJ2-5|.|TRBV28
TGTGCCAGCAGCCTCGGGGGAGTACAAGAGACCCAGTACTTC
CASSLGGVQETQYF
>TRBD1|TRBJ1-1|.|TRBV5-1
TGCGCCAGCAGCTTTCGACAGGGAACTGAAGCTTTCTTT
CASSFRQGTEAFF
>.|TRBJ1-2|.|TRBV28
TGTGCCAGCAGTTTAAGGGGCAACTATGGCTACACCTTC
CASSLRGNYGYTF
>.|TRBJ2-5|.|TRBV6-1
TGTGCCAGCAGTGAACAGGGTTCCATGGGGACCCAGTACTTC
CASSEQGSMGTQYF
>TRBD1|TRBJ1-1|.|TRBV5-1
TGCGCCAGCAGCTTGGATGACAGGGCCGAGAACACTGAAGCTTTCTTT
CASSLDDRAENTEAFF
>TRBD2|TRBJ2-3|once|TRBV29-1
TGCAGCGCTGACAGTCTAGCGGGAGAAGGTTTCACTAATACGCAGTATTTT
CSADSLAGEGFTNTQYF
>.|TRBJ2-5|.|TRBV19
TGTGCCAGTAGTAGAATAGCCCAAGAGACCCAGTACTTC
CASSRIAQETQYF
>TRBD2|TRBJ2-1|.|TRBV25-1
TGTGCCAGCAGTGAATATAGCGGGGGGGCTTACAATGAGCAGTTCTTC
CASSEYSGGAYNEQFF
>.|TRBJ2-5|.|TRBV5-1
TGCGCCAGCAGCTTGGTGGGGCCTCAAGAGACCCAGTACTTC
CASSLVGPQETQYF
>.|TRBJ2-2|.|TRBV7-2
TGTGCCAGCAGCTTAGGAGGCTGGAACACCGGGGAGCTGTTTTTT
CASSLGGWNTGELFF